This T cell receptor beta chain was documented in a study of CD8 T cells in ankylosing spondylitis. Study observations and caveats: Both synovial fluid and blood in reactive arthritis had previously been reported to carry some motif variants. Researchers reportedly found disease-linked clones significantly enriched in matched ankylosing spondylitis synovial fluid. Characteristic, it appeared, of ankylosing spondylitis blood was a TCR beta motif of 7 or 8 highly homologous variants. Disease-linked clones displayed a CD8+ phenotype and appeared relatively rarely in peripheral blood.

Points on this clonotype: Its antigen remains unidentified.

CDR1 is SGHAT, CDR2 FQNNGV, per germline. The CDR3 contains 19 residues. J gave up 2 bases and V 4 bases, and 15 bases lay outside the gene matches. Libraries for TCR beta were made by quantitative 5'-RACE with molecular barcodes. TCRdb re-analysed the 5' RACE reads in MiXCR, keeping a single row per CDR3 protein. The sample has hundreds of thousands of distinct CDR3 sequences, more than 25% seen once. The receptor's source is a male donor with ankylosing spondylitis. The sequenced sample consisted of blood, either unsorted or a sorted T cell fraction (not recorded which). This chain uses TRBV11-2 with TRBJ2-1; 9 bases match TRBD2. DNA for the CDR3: TGTGCCAGCAGCTCCCTAGGCGGATTTAGCGGGAGTGCCTACAATGAGCAGTTCTTC. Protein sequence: CASSSLGGFSGSAYNEQFF. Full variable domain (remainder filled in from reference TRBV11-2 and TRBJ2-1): EAGVAQSPRYKIIEKRQSVAFWCNPISGHATLYWYQQILGQGPKLLIQFQNNGVVDDSQLPKDRFSAERLKGVDSTLKIQPAKLEDSAVYLCASSSLGGFSGSAYNEQFFGPGTRLTVL.